These 14 T cell receptor beta chains were sequenced from one sample in a study of early T cells in non-severe SARS-CoV-2 infection. TCRdb fed the 5' RACE reads into MiXCR, producing one record per CDR3 protein. This table has about 67,000 distinct CDR3 sequences, under 14% appearing once. The material sequenced was whole blood. These receptors all stem from an adult who was a healthcare worker with PCR-confirmed SARS-CoV-2 infection or an uninfected control (not recorded which).

This clonotype was detected ten times or more. Here the CDR3 reads CASSQDPGGHPTGELFF. The CDR3, as DNA: TGCGCCAGCAGCCAAGATCCCGGCGGCCATCCAACCGGGGAGCTGTTTTTT. The chain links TRBV4-1 to TRBJ2-2; D remains ambiguous. Between the trimmed V and J ends, which lost 0 bases and 5 bases, there was a span of 16 bases. This CDR3 is built from 17 residues. The V gene's germline CDR1 is MGHRA and CDR2 YSYEKL.

This clonotype was detected many times. V and J are TRBV7-2 and TRBJ2-1, with D perhaps matching TRBD1 (6 bases). CDR3 length equals 13 residues. V was cut by 2 bases and J by 8 bases, with 10 bases left in between. Germline V gives CDR1 SGHTA, CDR2 FQGNSA. CDR3 in DNA: TGTGCCAGCAGCTTACAGCCAGGGGATGAGCAGTTCTTC. The encoded protein is CASSLQPGDEQFF.

V is TRBV6-7 and J is TRBJ2-3; D might be TRBD1 or TRBD2, each matching 5 bases. TRBV6-7 is reported as an ORF; its role is uncertain. With 4 bases removed from V and 1 base from J, the gap between germline ends came to 15 bases. There are 16 residues in the CDR3. The CDR3 reads CASSSGTQIGTDTQYF. CDR3 sequence (DNA): TGTGCCAGCAGTTCCGGGACGCAAATAGGCACAGATACGCAGTATTTT.

This clonotype came up many times. This chain uses TRBV9 with TRBJ1-1; the D gene is possibly TRBD1 (6 bases). Germline V gene sequence: CDR1 SGDLS, CDR2 YYNGEE. There are 12 residues in the CDR3. The ends were cut back, 3 bases at V and 6 bases at J, with 9 bases in the middle. The CDR3 sequence is CASSGGASEAFF. The CDR3 coding sequence is TGTGCCAGCAGCGGGGGGGCATCTGAAGCTTTCTTT.

This clonotype was found a few times. V gene TRBV28 combines with J gene TRBJ2-7, with D possibly TRBD2 on 6 matching bases. This CDR3 has 12 amino acids. The V gene lost 5 bases and the J gene lost 6 bases, with 11 bases spanning the gap. Germline V CDR1 and CDR2: MDHEN, SYDVKM. This CDR3 reads CASSRLVGEQYF. CDR3 coding DNA: TGTGCCAGCAGTAGACTAGTCGGCGAGCAGTACTTC.

The gene calls are TRBV12-5 and TRBJ1-2, with unresolved D. Trimming removed 5 bases at V and 4 bases at J, with 14 bases between. Per germline, CDR1 LGHNT and CDR2 FRNRAP. This CDR3 spans 14 amino acids. CDR3 residues: CASGTPRQSYGYTF. The DNA of the CDR3 is TGTGCTAGTGGTACCCCGCGGCAGTCCTATGGCTACACCTTC.

This clonotype was detected only a few times. The chain uses TRBV4-2 and TRBJ2-7, with 13 bases aligning to TRBD2. Germline CDR1 reads LGHNA; CDR2 reads YNFKEQ. CDR3 length equals 17 residues. With 3 bases clipped from V and 2 bases from J, the junction kept 7 bases outside the gene matches. This CDR3 is CASSQERTSGGAYEQYF. CDR3 coding DNA: TGTGCCAGCAGCCAGGAACGTACTAGCGGGGGGGCCTACGAGCAGTACTTC.

The genes are TRBV20-1 and TRBJ1-4; D possibly corresponds to TRBD1 (5 bases). CDR1 DFQATT and CDR2 SNEGSKA come from the germline V gene (reference sequence). CDR3 size: 13 residues. Between the trimmed V and J ends, which lost 8 bases and 8 bases, there was a span of 18 bases. The CDR3 loop is CSPTRGRVEKLFF. The CDR3 region has the DNA TGCAGTCCAACGCGGGGGAGGGTAGAAAAACTGTTTTTT.

In this sample, this clonotype turned up many times. The rearrangement joins TRBV7-3 to TRBJ1-1; a weak D match, TRBD1 (6 bases). Germline V gene sequence: CDR1 SGHTA, CDR2 FQGTGA. The CDR3 sequence is 14 residues long. Between the trimmed V and J ends, which lost 6 bases and 1 base, there was a span of 12 bases. This chain's CDR3 is CASRPGHQNTEAFF. CDR3 coding DNA: TGTGCCAGCAGGCCGGGACACCAGAACACTGAAGCTTTCTTT.

This clonotype turned up a few times. The DNA of the CDR3 is TGTGCCAGCAGCGTAGGAAGTTTGGAAAATCAGCCCCAGCATTTT. It encodes CASSVGSLENQPQHF. This sequence joins TRBV9 and TRBJ1-5; D uncertain. V gave up 0 bases and J gave up 4 bases, with 11 bases separating them. The germline gives CDR1 SGDLS, CDR2 YYNGEE. This CDR3 comprises 15 residues. The full variable domain, with the rest looked up from reference TRBV9 and TRBJ1-5, is DSGVTQTPKHLITATGQRVTLRCSPRSGDLSVYWYQQSLDQGLQFLIQYYNGEERAKGNILERFSAQQFPDLHSELNLSSLELGDSALYFCASSVGSLENQPQHFGDGTRLSIL.

V is TRBV10-2 and J is TRBJ2-6; 7 bases fit TRBD2. The V and J ends lost 4 bases and 0 bases, in that order; junction bases with no gene match: 0. Germline loops: CDR1 WSHSY, CDR2 SAAADI. The CDR3 loop spans 15 amino acids. CDR3 amino acids: CASSGGGSGANVLTF. The CDR3 nucleotides are TGCGCCAGCAGTGGCGGGGGCTCTGGGGCCAACGTCCTGACTTTC.

V usage is TRBV6-6 and J usage is TRBJ2-4; D assignment may be TRBD1 or TRBD2 (7 bases each). The CDR3 spans 10 residues. V was clipped by 8 bases and J by 10 bases, with 9 bases between them. CDR1 and CDR2 (germline): MNHNY, SVGAGI (reference sequence). The CDR3 protein is CASQGGIQYF. In DNA, the CDR3 is TGTGCCAGCCAGGGGGGGATTCAGTACTTC.

The rearrangement uses TRBV3-1 and TRBJ1-4, with D maybe TRBD1 (5 bases). CDR1 and CDR2 from the germline V gene are LGHDT and YNNKEL (reference sequence). The CDR3 sequence is 16 residues long. Trimming took 0 bases from V and 5 from J, leaving 13 bases between them. DNA for the CDR3: TGTGCCAGCAGCCAAGATCACCAGGGAGGGAATGAAAAACTGTTTTTT. Its translation is CASSQDHQGGNEKLFF.

V and J are TRBV30 and TRBJ1-2; a possible D gene is TRBD1 (5 bases). CDR3 length: 14 residues. With 0 bases removed from V and 6 bases from J, the gap between germline ends came to 14 bases. Looked up from germline, CDR1 is GTSNPN and CDR2 is SVGIG (reference sequence). The chain's CDR3 is CAWSVLGVGHGYTF. As DNA, the CDR3 is TGTGCCTGGAGTGTACTAGGGGTCGGCCATGGCTACACCTTC.